A selection of T cell receptor beta chains follows, all from one sample in a study of T cell repertoires in cytomegalovirus infection. In TCRdb, the reads were re-called with MiXCR into one record per CDR3 protein. The sample shows 650,000 to 900,000 distinct CDR3 sequences, approximately 30% of them seen only once. No cognate antigen is known for these TCRs. The input for sequencing was cultured CD8+ T cells from PBMCs, taken from culture after CMV antigen stimulation. All receptors derive from a human donor in good health (CMV status not recorded). Some clones in this sample may be carry-over from other donors' samples. The CDR3 runs from the conserved cysteine through the conserved F or W. A D gene is named only where the DNA matches it firmly. A clone size is listed for some rows: how often the clone was seen (once, few, many), or a class if it is expanded.

D	size	V	J	CDR3	DNA
TRBD1	-	TRBV27	TRBJ2-7	CASSPQGAANFYEQYF	TGTGCCAGCAGTCCACAGGGGGCTGCCAATTTCTACGAGCAGTACTTC
TRBD1	-	TRBV6-6	TRBJ2-7	CASSDTLDRTPYEQYF	TGTGCCAGCAGTGATACCCTGGACAGGACACCTTACGAGCAGTACTTC
-	many	TRBV12-3/TRBV12-4	TRBJ1-5	CASSFRGSQPQHF	TGTGCCAGCAGTTTTCGGGGAAGTCAGCCCCAGCATTTT
-	-	TRBV4-1	TRBJ2-5	CASSQDRAEWETQYF	TGCGCCAGCAGCCAAGATCGGGCGGAATGGGAGACCCAGTACTTC
TRBD1	-	TRBV3-1	TRBJ2-2	CASSPTGVFPGELFF	TGTGCCAGCAGCCCGACAGGGGTTTTCCCCGGGGAGCTGTTTTTT
-	few	TRBV7-9	TRBJ1-2	CASSLGGVYPYGYTF	TGTGCCAGCAGCTTAGGGGGTGTGTATCCCTATGGCTACACCTTC
TRBD2	-	TRBV12-3/TRBV12-4	TRBJ2-5	CASSFPGGGVETQYF	TGTGCCAGCAGTTTCCCTGGTGGGGGGGTGGAGACCCAGTACTTC
TRBD2	-	TRBV9	TRBJ2-5	CANSPQLAGDQETQYF	TGTGCCAACAGCCCCCAACTAGCGGGGGACCAAGAGACCCAGTACTTC
-	few	TRBV18	TRBJ2-1	CASSPPNEGSSSYNEQFF	TGTGCCAGCTCACCCCCCAATGAGGGTTCGAGCTCCTACAATGAGCAGTTCTTC
TRBD1	-	TRBV6-2/TRBV6-3	TRBJ2-1	CASSYPIASRDRDDNEQFF	TGTGCCAGCAGTTACCCTATCGCCTCACGGGACAGGGACGACAATGAGCAGTTCTTC
TRBD1	many	TRBV7-9	TRBJ2-1	CASSPKDRVQMPYNEQFF	TGTGCCAGCAGCCCCAAGGACAGGGTCCAAATGCCCTACAATGAGCAGTTCTTC
-	-	TRBV7-2	TRBJ2-7	CASSWGKGGFVEQYF	TGTGCCAGCAGCTGGGGAAAGGGGGGATTTGTCGAGCAGTACTTC
-	many	TRBV7-9	TRBJ1-2	CASSSSTPREGYTF	TGTGCCAGCAGCTCCTCGACACCGAGGGAGGGCTACACCTTC
-	few	TRBV9	TRBJ2-2	CASSVARTGRDTGELFF	TGTGCCAGCAGCGTAGCCCGGACAGGGAGGGACACCGGGGAGCTGTTTTTT
-	-	TRBV6-5	TRBJ1-4	CASSYSTGIIEKLFF	TGTGCCAGCAGTTACTCGACGGGGATTATTGAAAAACTGTTTTTT
TRBD2	-	TRBV4-1	TRBJ2-3	CASSERGGVTDTQYF	TGCGCCAGCAGCGAGCGGGGGGGCGTTACAGATACGCAGTATTTT